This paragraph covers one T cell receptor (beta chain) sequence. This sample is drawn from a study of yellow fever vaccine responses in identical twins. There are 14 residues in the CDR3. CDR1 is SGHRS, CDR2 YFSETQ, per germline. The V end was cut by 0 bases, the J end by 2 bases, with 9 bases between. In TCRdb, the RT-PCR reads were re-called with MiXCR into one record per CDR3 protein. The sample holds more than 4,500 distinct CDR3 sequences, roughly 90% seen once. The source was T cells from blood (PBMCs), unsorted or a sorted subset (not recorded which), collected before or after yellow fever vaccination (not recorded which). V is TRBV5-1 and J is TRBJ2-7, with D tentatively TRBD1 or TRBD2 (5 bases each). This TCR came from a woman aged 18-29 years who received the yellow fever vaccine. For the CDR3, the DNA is TGCGCCAGCAGCTTGGTGGGGGTTACCTACGAGCAGTACTTC. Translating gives CASSLVGVTYEQYF.